The 26 T cell receptor beta chains given below trace back to one sample, sequenced in a study of T cell responses to AZD1222 COVID-19 vaccine. The table came from immunoSEQ multiplex PCR; TCRdb's copy has only in-frame clones and leaves some out. The table includes 70,000 to 90,000 clones, roughly 88% detected once. The sequences come from peripheral blood, collected on day 0 of AZD1222 vaccination. These TCRs come from an adult in good health.

The genes are TRBV7-9 and TRBJ1-2; TRBD1 matches at 7 bases. In germline, CDR1 is SEHNR, CDR2 FQNEAQ (reference sequence). The CDR3 runs to 16 residues. V was pared by 8 bases and J by 8 bases, with 20 bases of the junction left unmatched. The CDR3 bases are TGTGCCAGCGCCCGTAAAGGGGACAGTCTCAGGGGGGGCTACACCTTC. Translation: CASARKGDSLRGGYTF.

This sequence joins TRBV15 and TRBJ1-6; a possible D gene is TRBD1 (5 bases). Trimming shortened V by 3 bases and J by 6 bases, and 15 bases separated the two germline ends. The CDR3 contains 16 residues. Germline loops: CDR1 LNHNV, CDR2 YYDKDF (reference sequence). The CDR3 coding sequence is TGTGCCACCAGCAGGAGGTCGGGGGTCGGTAATTCACCCCTCCACTTT. It yields the protein CATSRRSGVGNSPLHF.

The chain is built from TRBV7-9 and TRBJ2-1; 13 bases match TRBD2. The CDR3 runs 16 residues. The V gene end was trimmed by 5 bases and the J gene end by 8 bases; junction bases not matched to a gene: 9. CDR1 is SEHNR, CDR2 FQNEAQ, per germline (reference sequence). CDR3 coding DNA: TGTGCCAGCAGCCAGACACGGACTAGCGGGAGTGATGAGCAGTTCTTC. Protein: CASSQTRTSGSDEQFF.

The chain uses TRBV28 and TRBJ1-2, with 9 nucleotides matching TRBD1. Germline V lookup: CDR1 MDHEN, CDR2 SYDVKM. CDR3 length equals 18 residues. The J segment lost 2 bases and the V segment lost 6 bases, leaving 16 bases of the junction unmatched. The CDR3 loop is CASSLTVFGQGRNYGYTF. The DNA of the CDR3 is TGTGCCAGCAGCCTCACCGTCTTCGGACAGGGGCGGAACTATGGCTACACCTTC.

The table lists this clone with a few counts. The chain carries TRBV11-2 and TRBJ1-6, with D unresolved. From germline, CDR1 is SGHAT and CDR2 FQNNGV. V lost 5 bases, J lost 0 bases, and 11 bases lay in between. CDR3 length: 16 residues. This CDR3 reads CASSPTVSSYNSPLHF. In nucleotides, the CDR3 is TGTGCCAGCAGCCCTACAGTGAGCTCCTATAATTCACCCCTCCACTTT. The full variable domain, its missing parts supplied by reference TRBV11-2 and TRBJ1-6, is EAGVAQSPRYKIIEKRQSVAFWCNPISGHATLYWYQQILGQGPKLLIQFQNNGVVDDSQLPKDRFSAERLKGVDSTLKIQPAKLEDSAVYLCASSPTVSSYNSPLHFGNGTRLTVT.

This chain connects TRBV7-2 to TRBJ2-1, with D uncertain. V lost 3 bases and J 9 bases, leaving 21 bases between the germline ends. Germline CDR1 SGHTA, CDR2 FQGNSA. CDR3 length: 16 amino acids. The CDR3 protein is CASSFIRIGDPSEQFF. DNA for the CDR3: TGTGCCAGCAGCTTTATCCGAATAGGAGACCCGTCTGAGCAGTTCTTC.

The chain links TRBV19 to TRBJ2-7; TRBD1 matches at 9 bases. The V and J ends lost 3 bases and 2 bases, in that order; junction bases with no gene match: 2. Germline CDR1 is LNHDA and CDR2 is SQIVND (reference sequence). The CDR3 extends over 14 amino acids. DNA of the CDR3: TGTGCCAGTAGTATTAGGGACAGGGCCTACGAGCAGTACTTC. It yields the protein CASSIRDRAYEQYF.

V usage is TRBV19 and J usage is TRBJ2-3; tentatively, D is TRBD1 or TRBD2 (6 bases each). Germline V CDR1 and CDR2: LNHDA, SQIVND (reference sequence). V was shortened by 10 bases and J by 4 bases, with 12 bases between the two germline ends. This CDR3 is 12 amino acids long. The CDR3 nucleotides read TGTGCCACGGGGGCGGGTGCAGATACGCAGTATTTT. This sequence encodes CATGAGADTQYF.

V is TRBV2 and J is TRBJ1-1; D call uncertain. The V gene's germline CDR1 is SNHLY and CDR2 FYNNEI. The V gene lost 4 bases and the J gene lost 7 bases, with 19 bases spanning the gap. This CDR3 comprises 15 residues. The chain's CDR3 is CASSGPISRGLEAFF. CDR3 bases: TGTGCCAGCAGTGGTCCTATCTCTCGGGGTCTTGAAGCTTTCTTT.

The chain carries TRBV6-4 and TRBJ2-1; 11 bases agree with TRBD2. The germline V gene has CDR1 MRHNA and CDR2 SNTAGT. The CDR3 spans 15 residues. Trimming took 6 bases from V and 7 from J; bases not matched to a gene: 8. The CDR3 reads CASSSGTSGPNEQFF. CDR3 coding DNA: TGTGCCAGCAGCTCCGGGACTAGCGGACCTAATGAGCAGTTCTTC.

The chain is built from TRBV3-1 (or the pseudogene TRBV3-2) and TRBJ2-2, with unresolved D. Germline CDR1 reads LGHDT; CDR2 reads YNNKEL (reference sequence). The CDR3 consists of 14 residues. Trimming stripped 0 bases from V and 7 bases from J, with 9 bases between. The CDR3 reads CASSQEVPSGELFF. The CDR3 nucleotides read TGTGCCAGCAGCCAAGAAGTCCCCAGCGGGGAGCTGTTTTTT.

This chain links TRBV29-1 with TRBJ1-4; a weak D match, TRBD1 (6 bases). This CDR3 spans 13 amino acids. Germline CDR1 is SQVTM and CDR2 is ANQGSEA. Trimming took off 2 bases at V and 8 bases at J, with 12 bases between the two ends. The CDR3 sequence: CSVEPRGGEKLFF. CDR3 sequence (DNA): TGCAGCGTTGAACCCAGGGGAGGGGAAAAACTGTTTTTT.

The chain employs TRBV5-1 and TRBJ2-2; D may be TRBD2 (5 bases). The CDR3 runs 17 residues. Trimming pared 0 bases from V and 1 base from J, leaving 13 bases between. Germline CDR1 SGHRS, CDR2 YFSETQ. The CDR3 here is CASSLVPFGGNTGELFF. DNA for the CDR3: TGCGCCAGCAGCTTGGTCCCCTTTGGAGGGAACACCGGGGAGCTGTTTTTT.

This chain connects TRBV15 to TRBJ1-1, with unresolved D. The CDR3 is made up of 14 amino acids. Trimming pared 0 bases from V and 3 bases from J, leaving 8 bases between. From germline, CDR1 is LNHNV and CDR2 YYDKDF (reference sequence). CDR3 nucleotides: TGTGCCACCAGCAGAGATTTGTCTGACACTGAAGCTTTCTTT. It yields the protein CATSRDLSDTEAFF.

The chain employs TRBV28 and TRBJ1-3; no clear D. Germline CDR1 and CDR2: MDHEN and SYDVKM. The CDR3 covers 12 residues. The ends were cut back, 2 bases at V and 4 bases at J, with 3 bases in the middle. CDR3 in amino acids: CASSLEGNTIYF. The CDR3 DNA is TGTGCCAGCAGTTTAGAGGGAAACACCATATATTTT.

The genes are TRBV10-3 and TRBJ2-5; D is undetermined. CDR1 is ENHRY and CDR2 is SYGVKD in the germline V gene. The CDR3 length is 14 residues. With 4 bases removed from V and 5 bases from J, the gap between germline ends came to 14 bases. The CDR3 nucleotides read TGTGCCATCAGTGGCTCCAGGAACGGGGAGACCCAGTACTTC. Translation: CAISGSRNGETQYF.

The rearrangement joins TRBV7-9 to TRBJ2-2; unclear D gene. This CDR3 has 14 residues. Trimming took off 3 bases at V and 4 bases at J, with 9 bases between the two ends. Germline CDR1 and CDR2: SEHNR and FQNEAQ (reference sequence). CDR3 residues: CASSFSQFTGELFF. As DNA, the CDR3 is TGTGCCAGCAGCTTTTCACAGTTCACCGGGGAGCTGTTTTTT. Looking up the rest from reference TRBV7-9 and TRBJ2-2 gives the full variable domain: DTGVSQNPRHKITKRGQNVTFRCDPISEHNRLYWYRQTLGQGPEFLTYFQNEAQLEKSRLLSDRFSAERPKGSFSTLEIQRTEQGDSAMYLCASSFSQFTGELFFGEGSRLTVL.

The V call is TRBV2, the J call TRBJ2-6; D remains unclear. V was trimmed by 4 bases and J by 1 base, leaving 5 bases between them. Germline V gives CDR1 SNHLY, CDR2 FYNNEI. The CDR3 runs 14 residues. The CDR3 sequence: CASSGASGANVLTF. The CDR3 DNA reads TGTGCCAGCAGTGGGGCGTCTGGGGCCAACGTCCTGACTTTC.

The chain combines TRBV29-1 with TRBJ1-2; 8 positions agree with TRBD1. The CDR3 loop spans 13 amino acids. Germline CDR1 and CDR2: SQVTM and ANQGSEA. J was trimmed by 8 bases and V by 6 bases; bases with no gene match: 11. CDR3 sequence reads: CSVSESGGRGYTF. The CDR3 nucleotides read TGCAGCGTGTCCGAATCAGGGGGCCGGGGCTACACCTTC.

The genes are TRBV16 and TRBJ2-5, with D possibly called TRBD1 or TRBD2 (5 bases each). Trimming removed 1 base at V and 5 bases at J, with 29 bases between. The CDR3 sequence is 20 residues long. Germline lookup yields CDR1 KGHSY and CDR2 FQNENV. The chain's CDR3 is CASSQLSRGVGSFAQETQYF. CDR3 nucleotide sequence: TGTGCCAGCAGCCAATTGTCGAGGGGAGTTGGTTCCTTCGCCCAGGAGACCCAGTACTTC.

The J gene is TRBJ2-7, the V gene TRBV7-6; D call uncertain. CDR3 length: 15 residues. Germline loops: CDR1 SGHVS, CDR2 FNYEAQ. Trimming removed 1 base from V and 0 bases from J, with 10 bases in between. The CDR3 DNA reads as TGTGCCAGCAGCTTAGGTTCGGCTGGCTCCTACGAGCAGTACTTC. As protein: CASSLGSAGSYEQYF.

CDR3: CASSSGPSGNTIYF. CDR3 bases: TGTGCCAGCAGTTCCGGGCCCTCTGGAAACACCATATATTTT. This sequence joins TRBV6-5 and TRBJ1-3, with D unresolved. V lost 4 bases, J lost 0 bases, and 7 bases lay in between. CDR1 and CDR2 (germline): MNHEY, SVGAGI. The CDR3 contains 14 residues.

This chain joins TRBV11-1 and TRBJ2-4; TRBD1 is a possible D gene (5 bases). V was pared by 5 bases and J by 5 bases, with 13 bases between. The CDR3 has 14 amino acids. Germline V CDR1 and CDR2: SGHAT, FQDESV (reference sequence). CDR3 DNA: TGTGCCAGCAGCCCGCGACAGAGGCAAAACATTCAGTACTTC. Residues: CASSPRQRQNIQYF. The full variable domain, completed using reference TRBV11-1 and TRBJ2-4, is EAEVAQSPRYKITEKSQAVAFWCDPISGHATLYWYRQILGQGPELLVQFQDESVVDDSQLPKDRFSAERLKGVDSTLKIQPAELGDSAMYLCASSPRQRQNIQYFGAGTRLSVL.

A few counts support this clone. This chain links TRBV28 with TRBJ1-1, with D maybe TRBD1 (5 bases). The germline gives CDR1 MDHEN, CDR2 SYDVKM. This CDR3 has 11 residues. Between the trimmed V and J ends, which lost 3 bases and 8 bases, there was a span of 7 bases. The CDR3 here is CASSLGREAFF. The CDR3 bases are TGTGCCAGCAGTTTGGGGCGGGAAGCTTTCTTT.

This clone was detected once. This chain connects TRBV3-1 (or the pseudogene TRBV3-2) to TRBJ2-7, with 9 bases that match TRBD1. This CDR3 is 15 amino acids long. V trimming: 4 bases; J trimming: 2 bases; junction bases outside the gene matches: 6. Germline-derived CDR1 and CDR2 are LGHDT and YNNKEL (reference sequence). The CDR3 region has the DNA TGTGCCAGCAGCCGATCCGGGACAGGGACCTACGAGCAGTACTTC. It codes for CASSRSGTGTYEQYF.

CDR3 loop: CASSQPDPDRETYNEQFF. As DNA, the CDR3 is TGTGCCAGCAGCCAACCGGATCCGGACAGGGAGACCTACAATGAGCAGTTCTTC. The chain combines TRBV3-1 (or the pseudogene TRBV3-2) with TRBJ2-1; TRBD1 matches 8 bases. The CDR3 has 18 residues. The V gene's germline CDR1 is LGHDT and CDR2 YNNKEL (reference sequence). Losses at the gene ends were 2 bases for V and 2 bases for J; bases not matched to a gene: 11.